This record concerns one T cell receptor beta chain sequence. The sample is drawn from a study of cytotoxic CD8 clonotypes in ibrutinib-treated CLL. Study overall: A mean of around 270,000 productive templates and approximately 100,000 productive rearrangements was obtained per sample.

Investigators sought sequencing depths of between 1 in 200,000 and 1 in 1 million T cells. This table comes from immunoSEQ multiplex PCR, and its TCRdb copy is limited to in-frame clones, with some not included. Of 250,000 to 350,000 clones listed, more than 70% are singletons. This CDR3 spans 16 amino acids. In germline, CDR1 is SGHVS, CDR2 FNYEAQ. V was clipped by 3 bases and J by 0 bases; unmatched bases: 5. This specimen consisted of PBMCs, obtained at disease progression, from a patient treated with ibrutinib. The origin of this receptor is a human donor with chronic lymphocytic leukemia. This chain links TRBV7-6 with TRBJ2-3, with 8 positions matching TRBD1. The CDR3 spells CASSLGTGPSTDTQYF. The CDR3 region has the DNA TGTGCCAGCAGCTTGGGGACAGGCCCTAGCACAGATACGCAGTATTTT.